The 5 T cell receptor beta chains below all came from one sample that was sequenced in a study of CD4 T cells in relation to SARS-CoV-2 and coronaviruses. Clones were sequenced by immunoSEQ multiplex PCR, and TCRdb holds only the in-frame ones, with some missing. The sample has about 59,000 clones, more than 80% seen once. Unexposed donor CD4+ T cells date from about 2011-2018, before the COVID-19 pandemic. The sequenced sample consisted of memory CD4+ T cells from PBMCs. These receptors originate from a human donor in good health.

J is TRBJ2-7 and V is TRBV7-2; possibly TRBD2 for D (5 bases). V was pared by 5 bases and J by 6 bases, with 17 bases between. Germline V gives CDR1 SGHTA, CDR2 FQGNSA. The CDR3 length is 14 residues. CDR3 protein: CASSTGLDRSEQYF. CDR3 nucleotide sequence: TGTGCCAGCAGCACCGGACTCGATCGGTCCGAGCAGTACTTC. Full variable domain (missing parts from reference TRBV7-2 and TRBJ2-7): GAGVSQSPSNKVTEKGKDVELRCDPISGHTALYWYRQSLGQGLEFLIYFQGNSAPDKSGLPSDRFSAERTGGSVSTLTIQRTQQEDSAVYLCASSTGLDRSEQYFGPGTRLTVT.

This rearrangement joins TRBV4-2 to TRBJ2-1; 8 bases are shared with TRBD2. This CDR3 is built from 15 residues. The germline gives CDR1 LGHNA, CDR2 YNFKEQ. V gave up 5 bases and J gave up 4 bases; unmatched junction bases: 7. CDR3 DNA: TGTGCCAGCAGCGAAACTAGCGGAAATTACAATGAGCAGTTCTTC. Protein: CASSETSGNYNEQFF.

This clone showed up just once. V gene TRBV6-5 combines with J gene TRBJ2-7; perhaps D is TRBD1 or TRBD2 (5 bases each). The CDR3 is 13 amino acids. In germline, CDR1 is MNHEY, CDR2 SVGAGI. Trimming removed 7 bases at V and 3 bases at J, with 13 bases between. CDR3 DNA: TGTGCCAGCACTGGGGGATCTAACTACGAGCAGTACTTC. Translating it yields CASTGGSNYEQYF.

V is TRBV2 and J is TRBJ1-6; TRBD1 matches at 11 bases. Germline values: CDR1 SNHLY, CDR2 FYNNEI. The CDR3 is 16 amino acids. V dropped 6 bases and J dropped 7; count of bases not matched to a gene: 8. This CDR3 is CASRAGGQGDNSPLHF. Written as DNA, the CDR3 is TGTGCCAGCAGGGCCGGGGGACAGGGGGACAATTCACCCCTCCACTTT.

The genes are TRBV28 and TRBJ2-7; 10 positions match TRBD2. The V segment lost 2 bases and the J segment 4 bases; nucleotides outside the gene matches: 5. Germline V CDR1 and CDR2: MDHEN, SYDVKM. The CDR3 loop spans 15 amino acids. For the CDR3, the DNA is TGTGCCAGCAGTTTACGTGCTAGCGGGAGATACGAGCAGTACTTC. The encoded protein is CASSLRASGRYEQYF.